What follows are 5 T cell receptor beta chains derived from one specimen sequenced in a study of shared clonotypes between healthy human individuals. Libraries were prepared by immunoSEQ multiplex PCR; TCRdb keeps only in-frame clonotypes and omits some of them. The sample has around 2.5 million clones, 93% seen once; the top ten hold 0.36%. Sequenced material: naive CD4+ T cells from PBMCs. Subset indicated: CD45RA+ positively selected. The receptors derive from a man aged 18 to 29 in good health. Some clones in this sample may be carry-over from other donors' samples.

The gene calls are TRBV5-5 and TRBJ1-5; no firm D call. Germline V gene sequence: CDR1 SGHKS, CDR2 YYEKEE (reference sequence). This CDR3 contains 12 residues. V was cut by 4 bases and J by 9 bases, with 11 bases left in between. DNA for the CDR3: TGTGCCAGCAGCGCAGGTCAGAGGCCCCAGCATTTT. This codes for CASSAGQRPQHF.

V is TRBV7-9 and J is TRBJ1-1; a possible D gene is TRBD1 (6 bases). The CDR3 runs to 15 residues. V was trimmed by 2 bases and J by 5 bases, leaving 15 bases between them. Germline CDR1 SEHNR, CDR2 FQNEAQ (reference sequence). The CDR3 DNA is TGTGCCAGCAGCTTATTATCAGGGGTTGGGACTGAAGCTTTCTTT. Translated, it gives CASSLLSGVGTEAFF.

This clone has a single count. The V call is TRBV7-3, the J call TRBJ2-3; a weak D match, TRBD1 (6 bases). Trimming removed 6 bases at V and 0 bases at J, with 25 bases between. The germline V gene has CDR1 SGHTA and CDR2 FQGTGA. CDR3 length: 19 residues. The CDR3 is CASRRTGTQPKVSTDTQYF. The CDR3 bases are TGTGCCAGCAGACGTACAGGGACCCAGCCTAAAGTTAGCACAGATACGCAGTATTTT.

The chain employs TRBV6-1 and TRBJ2-7, with TRBD1 matching over 12 bases. Per the germline V gene, CDR1 is MNHNS and CDR2 is SASEGT. V trimming: 3 bases; J trimming: 6 bases; junction bases outside the gene matches: 12. The CDR3 runs 17 residues. As DNA, the CDR3 is TGTGCCAGCAGTGAGCCTAGCGCTCGGGACAGGGGGCTCGAGCAGTACTTC. Its protein is CASSEPSARDRGLEQYF.

This chain links TRBV7-7 with TRBJ2-5, with 8 bases fitting TRBD1. With 11 bases clipped from V and 5 bases from J, the junction kept 7 bases outside the gene matches. CDR1 is SSHAT, CDR2 FNYEAQ, per germline (reference sequence). CDR3 length: 12 amino acids. CDR3 region: CAVGQGGETQYF. DNA of the CDR3: TGTGCCGTTGGACAGGGCGGGGAGACCCAGTACTTC.